Shown below are 26 T cell receptor beta chains from a single sample sequenced in a study of control samples from healthy donors and cancer patients. The assay was immunoSEQ multiplex PCR, and TCRdb's table has in-frame clones only and misses some. Counted here are about 71,000 clones, just under 90% occurring once; the ten biggest clones make up around a fifth. The sequencing input was PBMCs. These receptors were taken from a man aged 60-69 years with lung cancer.

V usage is TRBV7-2 and J usage is TRBJ2-5, with 10 nucleotides matching TRBD1. CDR3 size: 14 residues. V lost 5 bases, J lost 2 bases, and 2 bases stayed unmatched. Germline assignment: CDR1 SGHTA and CDR2 FQGNSA. The CDR3 bases are TGTGCCAGCAGCCCGGACAGGGGGCAAGAGACCCAGTACTTC. As protein: CASSPDRGQETQYF.

V usage is TRBV5-1 and J usage is TRBJ2-5, with 9 nucleotides matching TRBD1. Unmatched junction bases numbered 12, after V lost 4 bases and J lost 5 bases. The germline V gene encodes CDR1 SGHRS and CDR2 YFSETQ. The CDR3 spans 16 residues. CDR3 sequence (DNA): TGCGCCAGCAGCCTACGCCCGACAGGGGGTTCGGAGACCCAGTACTTC. As protein: CASSLRPTGGSETQYF. The whole variable domain, filled in from reference TRBV5-1 and TRBJ2-5, reads KAGVTQTPRYLIKTRGQQVTLSCSPISGHRSVSWYQQTPGQGLQFLFEYFSETQRNKGNFPGRFSGRQFSNSRSEMNVSTLELGDSALYLCASSLRPTGGSETQYFGPGTRLLVL.

The chain combines TRBV11-2 with TRBJ2-5; 11 bases align to TRBD1. The CDR3 has 18 residues. CDR1 SGHAT and CDR2 FQNNGV come from the germline V gene. V was clipped by 2 bases and J by 1 base; unmatched bases: 9. CDR3 sequence (DNA): TGTGCCAGCAGCTTACAGTGGGGAGGGACAGGGGGCCAAGAGACCCAGTACTTC. Protein: CASSLQWGGTGGQETQYF.

This rearrangement joins TRBV5-4 to TRBJ2-5; D is possibly TRBD1 (5 bases). This CDR3 contains 13 residues. Germline values: CDR1 SGHNT, CDR2 YYREEE (reference sequence). Trimming removed 5 bases from V and 9 bases from J, with 17 bases in between. The CDR3 nucleotides read TGTGCCAGCAGGGACGAGGTTGGGGCAGCCCAGTACTTC. Its translation: CASRDEVGAAQYF. Based on the CDR3 plus reference TRBV5-4 and TRBJ2-5, the full variable domain is ETGVTQSPTHLIKTRGQQVTLRCSSQSGHNTVSWYQQALGQGPQFIFQYYREEENGRGNFPPRFSGLQFPNYSSELNVNALELDDSALYLCASRDEVGAAQYFGPGTRLLVL.

The table lists this clone with a few counts. J is TRBJ2-7 and V is TRBV15, with 7 bases fitting TRBD2. The germline V gene encodes CDR1 LNHNV and CDR2 YYDKDF (reference sequence). V dropped 4 bases and J dropped 5; count of bases not matched to a gene: 14. This CDR3 is built from 16 residues. The CDR3 coding sequence is TGTGCCACCAGCAAGGGAGGGAGTCAGGAGGGCGACGAGCAGTACGTC. Encoded protein: CATSKGGSQEGDEQYV.

V gene TRBV5-1 combines with J gene TRBJ1-6, with a possible D match to TRBD1 (5 bases). Germline loops: CDR1 SGHRS, CDR2 YFSETQ. This CDR3 is built from 14 residues. The CDR3 region has the DNA TGCCCCACCAACGACGGGGGAGGGAATTCACCCCTCCACTTT. Residues: CPTNDGGGNSPLHF.

The rearrangement joins TRBV13 to TRBJ2-7; TRBD1 matches at 7 bases. The CDR3 length is 15 residues. The trim removed 0 bases at V and 0 bases at J, leaving 2 bases unmatched. Per the germline V gene, CDR1 is PRHDT and CDR2 is FYEKMQ (reference sequence). The CDR3 protein is CASSLGGQNSYEQYF. The CDR3 region has the DNA TGTGCCAGCAGCTTAGGGGGACAGAACTCCTACGAGCAGTACTTC.

V gene TRBV7-3 combines with J gene TRBJ2-7; D may match TRBD1 or TRBD2 (6 bases each). Trimming took 0 bases from V and 0 from J, leaving 12 bases between them. The germline gives CDR1 SGHTA, CDR2 FQGTGA. CDR3 length equals 16 residues. DNA of the CDR3: TGTGCCAGCAGCTTAACAGGGGGGCTATCCTCCTACGAGCAGTACGTC. Amino acids: CASSLTGGLSSYEQYV.

The V gene is TRBV5-1, the J gene TRBJ1-2; D gene uncertain. Deletions cut 0 bases from V and 2 bases from J, with 8 bases between. Germline V CDR1 and CDR2: SGHRS, YFSETQ. CDR3 size: 14 residues. CDR3 sequence reads: CASSLEMGNYGYTF. The CDR3, as DNA: TGCGCCAGCAGCTTGGAGATGGGGAACTATGGCTACACCTTC.

V is TRBV10-3 and J is TRBJ1-2; TRBD1 might be the D (5 bases). The CDR3 has 13 amino acids. Trimming left V 4 bases short and J 4 bases short, with 10 bases between. Germline V lookup: CDR1 ENHRY, CDR2 SYGVKD. As DNA, the CDR3 is TGTGCCATCAGTGGGTTGGGGGGCTATGGCTACACCTTC. Its protein product is CAISGLGGYGYTF.

The chain combines TRBV5-7 with TRBJ1-1, with no clear D. TRBV5-7 is an ORF for which the function is uncertain. V lost 0 bases and J 11 bases, leaving 17 bases between the germline ends. This CDR3 comprises 14 residues. The DNA for the CDR3 is TGTGCCAGCAGCTTGGGTTGCAGGAAACCTGGGGCTTTCTTT. It is translated as CASSLGCRKPGAFF.

The chain combines TRBV10-3 with TRBJ1-1; the D gene is possibly TRBD1 (6 bases). Per the germline V gene, CDR1 is ENHRY and CDR2 is SYGVKD. The length of the CDR3 is 17 residues. V lost 3 bases to trimming and J lost 4 bases, with 21 bases between them. CDR3 nucleotide sequence: TGTGCCATCAGTGATTCGACTCCCCAGGGGAAGGGCACTGAAGCTTTCTTT. Its protein product is CAISDSTPQGKGTEAFF.

V is TRBV5-1 and J is TRBJ2-5; D not resolved. CDR1 is SGHRS, CDR2 YFSETQ, per germline. The CDR3 is 14 amino acids. V shed 5 bases and J shed 4 bases, with 15 bases lying between them. DNA of the CDR3: TGCGCCAGCAGATACAATGACCGAGCAGAGACCCAGTACTTC. Translating it yields CASRYNDRAETQYF. The entire variable domain, with the rest obtained from reference TRBV5-1 and TRBJ2-5, is as follows: KAGVTQTPRYLIKTRGQQVTLSCSPISGHRSVSWYQQTPGQGLQFLFEYFSETQRNKGNFPGRFSGRQFSNSRSEMNVSTLELGDSALYLCASRYNDRAETQYFGPGTRLLVL.

V usage is TRBV24-1 and J usage is TRBJ1-3; weak D call: TRBD1 (6 bases). Germline V CDR1 and CDR2: KGHDR, SFDVKD. The length of the CDR3 is 13 residues. In nucleotides, the CDR3 is TGTGTGGGGAGAGACAGGCTTGGAAACACCATATATTTT. Protein: CVGRDRLGNTIYF.

The chain combines TRBV7-2 with TRBJ1-5; TRBD1 is a possible D gene (5 bases). The CDR3 is 15 residues long. The V gene lost 2 bases and the J gene lost 5 bases, with 13 bases spanning the gap. The germline V gene encodes CDR1 SGHTA and CDR2 FQGNSA. The CDR3 region has the DNA TGTGCCAGCAGCTTAACTCCGGGGCGAGATCAGCCCCAGCATTTT. Amino acids: CASSLTPGRDQPQHF.

This clone has a handful of counts. This chain connects TRBV5-4 to TRBJ2-7; 9 bases fit TRBD1. The length of the CDR3 is 13 residues. Germline values: CDR1 SGHNT, CDR2 YYREEE (reference sequence). J was trimmed by 3 bases and V by 3 bases; bases with no gene match: 1. CDR3 amino acids: CASSWGQGYEQYF. The CDR3 DNA reads as TGTGCCAGCAGCTGGGGACAGGGCTACGAGCAGTACTTC.

This clone has only a few counts. V and J are TRBV4-1 and TRBJ1-3, with 11 bases identical to TRBD1. The CDR3 consists of 16 residues. In germline, CDR1 is MGHRA, CDR2 YSYEKL. V lost 3 bases, J lost 4 bases, and 5 bases stayed unmatched. This CDR3 is CASSHHGQGAGNTIYF. CDR3 coding DNA: TGCGCCAGCAGCCATCATGGACAGGGGGCCGGAAACACCATATATTTT.

In its sample, this clone was seen once. This rearrangement joins TRBV7-8 to TRBJ2-1, with TRBD2 as a possible D gene (6 bases). Trimming stripped 3 bases from V and 10 bases from J, with 19 bases between. The CDR3 has 15 residues. CDR1 SGHVS and CDR2 FQNEAQ come from the germline V gene. In DNA form, the CDR3 reads TGTGCCAGCAGCTTTAGTCGGGGGAGGAAAAACGAGCAGTTCTTC. Protein sequence: CASSFSRGRKNEQFF.

The chain joins TRBV2 to TRBJ2-2, with D perhaps TRBD1 (6 bases). The CDR3 has 13 residues. Germline CDR1 and CDR2: SNHLY and FYNNEI. Trimming removed 6 bases from V and 1 base from J, with 6 bases in between. The CDR3 region is CASRTGNTGELFF. Written as DNA, the CDR3 is TGTGCCAGCAGGACAGGGAACACCGGGGAGCTGTTTTTT.

This rearrangement joins TRBV18 to TRBJ1-1, with D perhaps TRBD1 (6 bases). The germline gives CDR1 KGHSH, CDR2 LQKENI. V shed 1 base and J shed 3 bases, with 12 bases lying between them. The CDR3 contains 15 residues. The CDR3 bases are TGTGCCAGCTCACCACTGGGGGGCGCGGACACTGAAGCTTTCTTT. It encodes CASSPLGGADTEAFF.

Turning to this clone: Other DNA sequences within the sample encode an identical CDR3. The J gene is TRBJ1-1, the V gene TRBV25-1; TRBD1 is a possible D gene (6 bases). The germline V and J ends were trimmed by 3 bases and 5 bases, with 13 bases remaining between them. This CDR3 has 14 residues. In germline, CDR1 is MGHDK, CDR2 SYGVNS. The CDR3 DNA is TGTGCCAGCAGTGATCGACAAGGGGGTACTGAAGCTTTCTTT. This translates into CASSDRQGGTEAFF.

This clone was counted between two and nine times. The V and J genes are TRBV7-9 and TRBJ2-5; D perhaps matches TRBD1 (5 bases). Between the trimmed V and J ends, which lost 5 bases and 5 bases, there was a span of 12 bases. The CDR3 sequence is 13 residues long. The germline CDR1 and CDR2 sequences are SEHNR and FQNEAQ (reference sequence). The CDR3 nucleotides are TGTGCCAGCAGCCCCAGGGAAGGCGAGACCCAGTACTTC. This encodes CASSPREGETQYF.

The chain is built from TRBV4-1 and TRBJ2-5; 7 nucleotides line up with TRBD2. V was pared by 1 base and J by 2 bases, with 7 bases of the junction left unmatched. CDR1 and CDR2 from the germline V gene are MGHRA and YSYEKL. This CDR3 contains 16 residues. The CDR3 here is CASSQGFVGGQETQYF. The CDR3 region has the DNA TGCGCCAGCAGCCAAGGGTTTGTCGGGGGGCAAGAGACCCAGTACTTC.

The V gene is TRBV7-2, the J gene TRBJ2-1; D remains ambiguous. Per the germline V gene, CDR1 is SGHTA and CDR2 is FQGNSA. CDR3 length: 13 residues. V gave up 3 bases and J gave up 8 bases, with 11 bases separating them. The CDR3 region has the DNA TGTGCCAGCAGCTTCCGTTCCCGGGATGAGCAGTTCTTC. This codes for CASSFRSRDEQFF.

V usage is TRBV15 and J usage is TRBJ1-2; perhaps TRBD1 as D (6 bases). The CDR3 has 18 amino acids. V lost 3 bases to trimming and J lost 2 bases, with 22 bases between them. Germline V gene lookup returns CDR1 LNHNV and CDR2 YYDKDF (reference sequence). CDR3: CATSSSDFGGLINYGYTF. CDR3 DNA: TGTGCCACCAGCAGCAGCGACTTCGGGGGGCTCATCAACTATGGCTACACCTTC.

The chain carries TRBV4-1 and TRBJ2-7, with D perhaps matching TRBD1 (6 bases). Germline CDR1 is MGHRA and CDR2 is YSYEKL. V was pared by 0 bases and J by 1 base, with 22 bases between. The CDR3 is 19 residues long. The CDR3 here is CASSQDPLMGLGASYEQYF. CDR3 coding DNA: TGCGCCAGCAGCCAAGATCCTCTAATGGGCTTGGGGGCGTCCTACGAGCAGTACTTC.